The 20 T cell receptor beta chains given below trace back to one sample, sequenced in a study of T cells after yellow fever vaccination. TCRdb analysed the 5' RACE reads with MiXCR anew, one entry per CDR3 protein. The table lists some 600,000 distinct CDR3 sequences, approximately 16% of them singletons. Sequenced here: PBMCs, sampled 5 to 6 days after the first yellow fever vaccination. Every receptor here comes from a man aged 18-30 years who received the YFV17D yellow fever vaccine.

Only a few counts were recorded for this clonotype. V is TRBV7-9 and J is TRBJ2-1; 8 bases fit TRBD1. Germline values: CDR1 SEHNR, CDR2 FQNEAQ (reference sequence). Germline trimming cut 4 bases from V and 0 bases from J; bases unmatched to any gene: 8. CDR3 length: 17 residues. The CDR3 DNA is TGTGCCAGCAGCTCAACAGCGACAGGGGCCTCCTACAATGAGCAGTTCTTC. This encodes CASSSTATGASYNEQFF.

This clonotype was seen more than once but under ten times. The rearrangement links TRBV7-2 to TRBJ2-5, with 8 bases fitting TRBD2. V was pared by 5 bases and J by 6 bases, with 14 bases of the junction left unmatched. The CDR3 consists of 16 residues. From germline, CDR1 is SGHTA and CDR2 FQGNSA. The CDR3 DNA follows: TGTGCCAGCAGCGAGCGGACGGCGCGGGGGGCAAAGACCCAGTACTTC. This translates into CASSERTARGAKTQYF.

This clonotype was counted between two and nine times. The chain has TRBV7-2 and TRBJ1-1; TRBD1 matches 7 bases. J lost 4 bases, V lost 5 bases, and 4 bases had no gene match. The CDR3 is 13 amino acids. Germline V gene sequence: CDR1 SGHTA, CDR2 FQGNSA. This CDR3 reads CASSRGLATEAFF. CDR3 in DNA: TGTGCCAGCAGCAGGGGGCTAGCCACTGAAGCTTTCTTT.

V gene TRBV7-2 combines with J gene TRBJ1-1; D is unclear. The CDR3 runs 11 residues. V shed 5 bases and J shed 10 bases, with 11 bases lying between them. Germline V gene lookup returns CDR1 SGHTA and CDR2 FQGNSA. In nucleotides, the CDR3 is TGTGCCAGCAGCCCTACCGATCGAGCTTTCTTT. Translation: CASSPTDRAFF.

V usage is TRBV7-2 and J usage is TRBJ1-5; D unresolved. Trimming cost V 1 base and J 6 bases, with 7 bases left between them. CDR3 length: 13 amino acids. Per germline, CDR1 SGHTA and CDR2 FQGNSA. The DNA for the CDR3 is TGTGCCAGCAGCTTAGGTTTTAGTCAGCCCCAGCATTTT. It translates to CASSLGFSQPQHF.

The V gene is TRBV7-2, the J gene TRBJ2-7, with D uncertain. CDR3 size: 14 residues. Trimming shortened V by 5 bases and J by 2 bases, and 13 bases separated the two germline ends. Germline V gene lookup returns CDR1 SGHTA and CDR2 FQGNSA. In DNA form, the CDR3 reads TGTGCCAGCAGCCCAGAGACCACACCCTACGAGCAGTACTTC. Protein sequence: CASSPETTPYEQYF.

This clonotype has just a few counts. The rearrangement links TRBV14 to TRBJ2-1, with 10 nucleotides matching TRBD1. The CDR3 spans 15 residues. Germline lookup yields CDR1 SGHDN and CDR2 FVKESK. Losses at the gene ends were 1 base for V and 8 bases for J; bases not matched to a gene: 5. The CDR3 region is CASSQGTGGYDEQFF. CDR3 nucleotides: TGTGCCAGCAGCCAAGGGACAGGGGGGTACGATGAGCAGTTCTTC.

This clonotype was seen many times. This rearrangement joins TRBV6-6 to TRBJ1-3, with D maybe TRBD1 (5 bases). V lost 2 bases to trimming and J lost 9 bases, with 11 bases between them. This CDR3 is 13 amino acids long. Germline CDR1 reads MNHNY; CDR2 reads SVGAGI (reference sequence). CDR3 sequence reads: CASSYGADSTIYF. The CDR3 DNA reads TGTGCCAGCAGTTACGGGGCAGATAGCACCATATATTTT.

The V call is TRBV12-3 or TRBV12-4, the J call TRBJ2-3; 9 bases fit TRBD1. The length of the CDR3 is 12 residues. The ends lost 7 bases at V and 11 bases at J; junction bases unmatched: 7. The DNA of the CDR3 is TGTGCCAGCACCCCCGGGGGACAGGGGCAGTATTTT. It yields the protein CASTPGGQGQYF.

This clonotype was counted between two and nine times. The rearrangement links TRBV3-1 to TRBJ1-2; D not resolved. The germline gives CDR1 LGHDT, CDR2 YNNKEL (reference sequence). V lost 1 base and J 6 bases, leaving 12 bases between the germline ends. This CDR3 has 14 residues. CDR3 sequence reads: CASSQVETGDGYTF. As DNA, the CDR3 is TGTGCCAGCAGCCAAGTAGAGACGGGAGATGGCTACACCTTC.

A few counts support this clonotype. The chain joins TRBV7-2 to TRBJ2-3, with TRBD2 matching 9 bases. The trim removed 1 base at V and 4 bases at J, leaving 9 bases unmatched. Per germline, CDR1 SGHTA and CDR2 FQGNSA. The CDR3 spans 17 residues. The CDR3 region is CASSLVASGVSADTQYF. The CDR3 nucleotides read TGTGCCAGCAGCTTAGTCGCTAGCGGGGTTTCAGCAGATACGCAGTATTTT.

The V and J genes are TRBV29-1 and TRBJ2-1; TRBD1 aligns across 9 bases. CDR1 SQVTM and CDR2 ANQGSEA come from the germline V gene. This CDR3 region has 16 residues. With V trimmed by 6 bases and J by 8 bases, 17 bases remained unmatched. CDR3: CSVGRGWGQGADEQFF. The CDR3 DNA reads TGCAGCGTGGGAAGGGGTTGGGGACAGGGAGCGGATGAGCAGTTCTTC.

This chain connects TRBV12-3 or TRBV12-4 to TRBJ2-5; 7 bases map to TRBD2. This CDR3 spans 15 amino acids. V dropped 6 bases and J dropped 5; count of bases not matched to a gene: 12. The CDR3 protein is CASSSPAGLGETQYF. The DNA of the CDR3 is TGTGCCAGCAGCTCACCAGCGGGACTCGGGGAGACCCAGTACTTC.

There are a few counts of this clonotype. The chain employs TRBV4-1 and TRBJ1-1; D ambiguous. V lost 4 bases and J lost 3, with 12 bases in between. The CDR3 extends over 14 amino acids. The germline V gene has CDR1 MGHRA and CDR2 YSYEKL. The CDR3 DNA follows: TGCGCCAGCAGCCTAGGGTATGGGGACACTGAAGCTTTCTTT. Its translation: CASSLGYGDTEAFF.

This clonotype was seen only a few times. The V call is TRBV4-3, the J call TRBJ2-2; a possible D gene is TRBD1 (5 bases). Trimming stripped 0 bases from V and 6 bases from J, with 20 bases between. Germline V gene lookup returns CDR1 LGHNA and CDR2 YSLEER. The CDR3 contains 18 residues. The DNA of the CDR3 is TGCGCCAGCAGCCAAGATTTTGGGGTAACAGGATGGTCCGGGGAGCTGTTTTTT. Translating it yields CASSQDFGVTGWSGELFF.

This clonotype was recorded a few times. CDR3 nucleotides: TGCAGCACGGACCGGGACAGCGTGTACTCATTCACAGATACGCAGTATTTT. Residues: CSTDRDSVYSFTDTQYF. The rearrangement joins TRBV29-1 to TRBJ2-3; 7 positions match TRBD1. This CDR3 region has 17 residues. The V gene's germline CDR1 is SQVTM and CDR2 ANQGSEA. V was clipped by 8 bases and J by 2 bases; unmatched bases: 19.

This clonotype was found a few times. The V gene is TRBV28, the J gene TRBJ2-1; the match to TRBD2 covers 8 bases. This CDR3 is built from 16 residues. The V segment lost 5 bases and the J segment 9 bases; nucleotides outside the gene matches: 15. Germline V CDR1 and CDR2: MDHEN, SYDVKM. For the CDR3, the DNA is TGTGCCAGCAGTCCCCCCTTTCGGGGGGGCATAACTGAGCAGTTCTTC. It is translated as CASSPPFRGGITEQFF.

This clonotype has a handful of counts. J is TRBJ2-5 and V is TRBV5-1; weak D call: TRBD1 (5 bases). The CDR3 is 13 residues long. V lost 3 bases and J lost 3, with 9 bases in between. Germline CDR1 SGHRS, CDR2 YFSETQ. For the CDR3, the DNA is TGCGCCAGCAGCTCACCGGACAAAGAGACCCAGTACTTC. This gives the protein CASSSPDKETQYF.

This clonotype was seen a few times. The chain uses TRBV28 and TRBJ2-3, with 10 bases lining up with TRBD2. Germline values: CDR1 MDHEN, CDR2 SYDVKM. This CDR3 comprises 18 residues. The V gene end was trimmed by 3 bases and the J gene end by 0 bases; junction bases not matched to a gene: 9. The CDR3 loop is CASSFTSGILYSTDTQYF. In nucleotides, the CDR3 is TGTGCCAGCAGTTTTACTAGCGGGATACTCTATAGCACAGATACGCAGTATTTT. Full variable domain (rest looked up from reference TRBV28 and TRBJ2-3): DVKVTQSSRYLVKRTGEKVFLECVQDMDHENMFWYRQDPGLGLRLIYFSYDVKMKEKGDIPEGYSVSREKKERFSLILESASTNQTSMYLCASSFTSGILYSTDTQYFGPGTRLTVL.

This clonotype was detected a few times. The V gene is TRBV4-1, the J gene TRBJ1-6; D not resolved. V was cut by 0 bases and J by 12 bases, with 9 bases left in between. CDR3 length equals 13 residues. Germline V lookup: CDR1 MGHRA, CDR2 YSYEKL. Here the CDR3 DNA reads TGCGCCAGCAGCCAAGAATCGGGCATACCCCTCCACTTT. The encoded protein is CASSQESGIPLHF.